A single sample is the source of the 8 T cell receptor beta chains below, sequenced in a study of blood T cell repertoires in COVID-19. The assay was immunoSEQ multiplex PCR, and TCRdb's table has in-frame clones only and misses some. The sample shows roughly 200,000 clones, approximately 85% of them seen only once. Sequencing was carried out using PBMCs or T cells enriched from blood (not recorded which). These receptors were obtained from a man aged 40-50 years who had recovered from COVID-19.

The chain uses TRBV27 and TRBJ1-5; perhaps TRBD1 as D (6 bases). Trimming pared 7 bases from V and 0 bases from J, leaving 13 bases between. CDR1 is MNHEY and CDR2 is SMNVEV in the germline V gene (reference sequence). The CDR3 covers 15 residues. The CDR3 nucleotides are TGTGCCAGCACTCCTGACAGGAGTAGCAATCAGCCCCAGCATTTT. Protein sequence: CASTPDRSSNQPQHF.

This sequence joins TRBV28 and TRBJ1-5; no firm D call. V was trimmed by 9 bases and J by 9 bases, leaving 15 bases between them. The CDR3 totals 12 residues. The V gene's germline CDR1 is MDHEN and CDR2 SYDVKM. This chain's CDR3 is CASDSSQRPQHF. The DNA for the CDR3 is TGTGCCAGTGATTCCAGCCAGCGGCCCCAGCATTTT. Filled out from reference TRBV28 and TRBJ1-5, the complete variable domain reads DVKVTQSSRYLVKRTGEKVFLECVQDMDHENMFWYRQDPGLGLRLIYFSYDVKMKEKGDIPEGYSVSREKKERFSLILESASTNQTSMYLCASDSSQRPQHFGDGTRLSIL.

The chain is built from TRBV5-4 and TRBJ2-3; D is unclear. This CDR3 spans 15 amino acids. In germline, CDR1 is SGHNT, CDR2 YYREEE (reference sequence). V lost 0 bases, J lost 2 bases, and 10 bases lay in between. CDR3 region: CASSLGLPPTDTQYF. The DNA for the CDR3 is TGTGCCAGCAGCTTGGGACTTCCCCCCACAGATACGCAGTATTTT.

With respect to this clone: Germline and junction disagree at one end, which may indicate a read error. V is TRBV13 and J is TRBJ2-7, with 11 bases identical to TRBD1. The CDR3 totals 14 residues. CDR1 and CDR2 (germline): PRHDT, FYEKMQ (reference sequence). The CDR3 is CASSRSGTGGYLDF. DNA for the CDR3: TGTGCCAGCAGCCGTTCCGGGACAGGGGGTTATCTGGACTTC.

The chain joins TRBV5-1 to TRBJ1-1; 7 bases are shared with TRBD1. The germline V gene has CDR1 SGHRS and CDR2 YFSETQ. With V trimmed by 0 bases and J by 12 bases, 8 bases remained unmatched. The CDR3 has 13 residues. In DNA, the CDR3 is TGCGCCAGCAGCTTGGGGGGTCGACAGGGACCTTTCTTT. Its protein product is CASSLGGRQGPFF.

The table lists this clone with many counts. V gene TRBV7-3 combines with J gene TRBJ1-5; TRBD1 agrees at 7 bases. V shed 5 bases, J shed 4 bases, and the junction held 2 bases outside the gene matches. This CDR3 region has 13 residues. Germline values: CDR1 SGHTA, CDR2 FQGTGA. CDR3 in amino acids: CASSPTGNQPQHF. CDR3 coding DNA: TGTGCCAGCAGCCCGACAGGGAATCAGCCCCAGCATTTT.

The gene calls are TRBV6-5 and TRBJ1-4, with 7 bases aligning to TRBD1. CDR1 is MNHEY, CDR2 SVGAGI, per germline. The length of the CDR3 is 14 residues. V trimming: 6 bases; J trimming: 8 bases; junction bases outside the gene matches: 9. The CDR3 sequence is CASSLDRVDEKLFF. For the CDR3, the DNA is TGTGCCAGCAGCCTTGACAGGGTGGACGAAAAACTGTTTTTT.

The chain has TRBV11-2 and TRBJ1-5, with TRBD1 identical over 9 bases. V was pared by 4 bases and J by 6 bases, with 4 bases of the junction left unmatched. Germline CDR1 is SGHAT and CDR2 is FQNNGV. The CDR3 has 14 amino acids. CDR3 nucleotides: TGTGCCAGCAGCTCGGGGACAGGGCTTCAGCCCCAGCATTTT. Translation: CASSSGTGLQPQHF.